Listed below are T cell receptor beta chains from one sample, sequenced in a study of PD-1 blockade in classical Hodgkin lymphoma. The assay was immunoSEQ multiplex PCR, and TCRdb's table has in-frame clones only and misses some. In the table there are approximately 1,900 clones, around four fifths of which are singletons. This specimen consisted of CD4+ T cells from blood, obtained before the fourth cycle of nivolumab. These receptors originate from a human donor with classical Hodgkin lymphoma. CDR3s include the opening cysteine and the closing phenylalanine or tryptophan. Rows may omit the clone size; those that give it use once, few, many or a size class.

NA | TRBJ2-5 | TRBV15 | CATSSLSAQETQYF
NA | TRBJ2-3 | TRBV13 | CASRLTSGLTDTQYF
NA | TRBJ1-2 | TRBV10-3 | CAISESMEGKRFGYTF
NA | TRBJ1-1 | TRBV5-1 | CASSPGQGIPEAFF
NA | TRBJ1-5 | TRBV4-2 | CASSQGQRFNQPQHF
few | TRBJ2-1 | TRBV7-3 | CASSFARDNEQFF
NA | TRBJ2-3 | TRBV20-1 | CSASGADTQYF
few | TRBJ1-1 | TRBV11-2 | CASSIGHYTEAFF
NA | TRBJ2-7 | TRBV11-2 | CASSSWTGGASYEQYF
NA | TRBJ1-4 | TRBV5-6 | CASSLRGWGNEKLFF
once | TRBJ2-7 | TRBV19 | CASSMGRWSSYEQYF
NA | TRBJ2-4 | TRBV19 | CASSGAGLAKNIQYF
NA | TRBJ1-5 | TRBV19 | CASSTLTGFGNQPQHF
NA | TRBJ2-1 | TRBV18 | CASSHRGQYNEQFF
NA | TRBJ1-2 | TRBV7-9 | CASSLVGTAYGYTF
NA | TRBJ2-7 | TRBV6-1 | CASSERRDFSNEQYF
NA | TRBJ2-3 | TRBV7-9 | CASSGRQGPGDTQYF
NA | TRBJ2-1 | TRBV6-1 | CAGEAGFSNEQFF
NA | TRBJ2-3 | TRBV11-2 | CASSFHGSTDTQYF
NA | TRBJ2-2 | TRBV6-5 | CASSYRGATPGELFF
NA | TRBJ1-6 | TRBV6-9 | CASSYRNSPLHF
few | TRBJ2-3 | TRBV5-4 | CASSFAGVGADTQYF
NA | TRBJ2-3 | TRBV5-1 | CATQPSGGPTDTQYF
NA | TRBJ1-2 | TRBV6-5 | CASIGGSNYGYTF
few | TRBJ2-1 | TRBV10-1 | CASSDRANEQFF
few | TRBJ2-7 | TRBV18 | CASSQSAGTPHEQYF
once | TRBJ1-4 | TRBV6-1 | CASSEGAENEKLFF
NA | TRBJ1-2 | TRBV11-2 | CASSLAGTGQVSYGYTF
few | TRBJ2-2 | TRBV6-6 | CASHRALWSELFF
NA | TRBJ2-6 | TRBV30 | CAWSHLGDRAGANVLTF
NA | TRBJ2-7 | TRBV6-1 | CASSELGGVYEQYF
NA | TRBJ2-1 | TRBV5-5 | CASSLEGRDNEQFF
once | TRBJ2-1 | TRBV5-1 | CASSLFLNNEQFF
NA | TRBJ1-1 | TRBV6-5 | CASSYLTEVREAFF
NA | TRBJ2-1 | TRBV6-5 | CASSTSTRASEQFF
NA | TRBJ1-2 | TRBV4-1 | CASSQKVSSHYGYTF
NA | TRBJ2-1 | TRBV2 | CASVFDNEQFF
NA | TRBJ2-2 | TRBV11-3 | CASSPGTGPTGELFF
NA | TRBJ2-3 | TRBV2 | CASSGYRETDTQYF
once | TRBJ2-2 | TRBV4-1 | CASSQVLGTGNTGELFF
NA | TRBJ2-1 | TRBV19 | CASRTGQEQFF
few | TRBJ1-2 | TRBV9 | CASSVDTSGGYGYTF
NA | TRBJ2-7 | TRBV5-8 | CASSLTSGTNYEQYF
NA | TRBJ2-6 | TRBV10-2 | CASRDSSGANVLTF
NA | TRBJ1-3 | TRBV7-2 | CASSRGAGNTIYF
NA | TRBJ2-1 | TRBV5-5 | CASSLAWYGYNEQFF
NA | TRBJ1-3 | TRBV5-1 | CASSLAVGGGNTIYF
NA | TRBJ2-2 | TRBV11-2 | CASSLASFRRSLFF
once | TRBJ2-3 | TRBV6-1 | CASSRTDTQYF
NA | TRBJ1-5 | TRBV7-2 | CASSLSGTAQPQHF
once | TRBJ2-1 | TRBV27 | CASSLGRGPVNEQFF
NA | TRBJ2-2 | TRBV6-4 | CASKRLAGNTGELFF